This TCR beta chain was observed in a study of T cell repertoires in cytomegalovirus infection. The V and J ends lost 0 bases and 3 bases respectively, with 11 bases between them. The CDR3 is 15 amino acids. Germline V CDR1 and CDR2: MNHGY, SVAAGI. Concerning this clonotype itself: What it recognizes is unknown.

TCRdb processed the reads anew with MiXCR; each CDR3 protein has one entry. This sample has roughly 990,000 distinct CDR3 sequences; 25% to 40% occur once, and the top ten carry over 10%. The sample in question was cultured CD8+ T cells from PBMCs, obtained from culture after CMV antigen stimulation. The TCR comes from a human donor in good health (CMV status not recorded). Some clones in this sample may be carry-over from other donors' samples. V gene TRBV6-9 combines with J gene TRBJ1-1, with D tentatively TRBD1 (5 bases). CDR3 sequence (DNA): TGTGCCAGCAGTTATTCCGGGGGGGGATACACTGAAGCTTTCTTT. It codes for CASSYSGGGYTEAFF.